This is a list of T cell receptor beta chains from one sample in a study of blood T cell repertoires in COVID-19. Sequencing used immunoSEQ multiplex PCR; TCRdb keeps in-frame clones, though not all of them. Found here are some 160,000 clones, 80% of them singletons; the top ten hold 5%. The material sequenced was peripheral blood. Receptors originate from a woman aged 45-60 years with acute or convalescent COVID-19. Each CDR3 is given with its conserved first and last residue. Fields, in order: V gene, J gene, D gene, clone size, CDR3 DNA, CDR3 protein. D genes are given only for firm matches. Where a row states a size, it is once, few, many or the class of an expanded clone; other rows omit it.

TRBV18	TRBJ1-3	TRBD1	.	TGTGCCAGCTCATCGGGACAGGGGACCGGAAACACCATATATTTT	CASSSGQGTGNTIYF
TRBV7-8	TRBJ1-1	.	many	TGTGCCAGCAGCTTAGATTTAGCGGGCACTGAAGCTTTCTTT	CASSLDLAGTEAFF
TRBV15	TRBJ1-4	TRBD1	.	TGTGCCACCAGCAGAGACAGGGGGCTGACTAATGAAAAACTGTTTTTT	CATSRDRGLTNEKLFF
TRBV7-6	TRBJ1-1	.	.	TGTGCCAGCAGCTTAGGGCCTGGAGGTAGTGGGGACACTGAAGCTTTCTTT	CASSLGPGGSGDTEAFF
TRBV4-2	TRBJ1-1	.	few	TGTGCCAGCAGCCTGGGGGCCCCACTGAACACTGAAGCTTTCTTT	CASSLGAPLNTEAFF
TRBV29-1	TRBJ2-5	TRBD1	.	TGCAGCGTTGGGAGGGACAGGAGGTCGGAGACCCAGTACTTC	CSVGRDRRSETQYF
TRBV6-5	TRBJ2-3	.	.	TGTGCCAGCAGCCTAGAGGGATCTACGCAGTATTTT	CASSLEGSTQYF
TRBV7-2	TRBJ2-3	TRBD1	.	TGTGCCAGCAGCCCCCGGACAGGGACAAGGCGAACGACGCAGTATTTT	CASSPRTGTRRTTQYF
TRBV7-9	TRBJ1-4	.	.	TGTGCCAGCAGCGTGTTCGCGGCTAATGAAAAACTGTTTTTT	CASSVFAANEKLFF
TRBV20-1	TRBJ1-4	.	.	TGCAGTGCTAGTGGAGCAACTAATGAAAAACTGTTTTTT	CSASGATNEKLFF
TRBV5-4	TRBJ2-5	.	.	TGTGCCAGCAGTCCATGGGACTCCCAAGAGACCCAGTACTTC	CASSPWDSQETQYF
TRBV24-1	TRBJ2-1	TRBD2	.	TGTGCCACCAGTGATTCACTAGCGGGGGACTACAATGAGCAGTTCTTC	CATSDSLAGDYNEQFF
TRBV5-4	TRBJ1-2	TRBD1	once	TGTGCCAGCACCCGGGACAGGGTACGTGAAGGCTACACCTTC	CASTRDRVREGYTF
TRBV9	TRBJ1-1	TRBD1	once	TGTGCCAGCAGCCTAGGGGCAGGGGGGAAGAACACTGAAGCTTTCTTT	CASSLGAGGKNTEAFF
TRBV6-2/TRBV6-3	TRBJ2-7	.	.	TGTGCCAGCAGTTACTTCGGAGACAGCTACGAGCAGTACTTC	CASSYFGDSYEQYF
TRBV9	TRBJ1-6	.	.	TGTGCCAGCAGCGCCGCCAACGGGTACGATTCACCCCTCCACTTT	CASSAANGYDSPLHF
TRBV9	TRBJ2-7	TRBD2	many	TGTGCCAGCAGCGAGGGGACTAGCGGGGAATACGAGCAGTACTTC	CASSEGTSGEYEQYF
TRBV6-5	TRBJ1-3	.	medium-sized	TGTGCCAGCAGTTTGGGCACGACCTCTGGAAACACCATATATTTT	CASSLGTTSGNTIYF
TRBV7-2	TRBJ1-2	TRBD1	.	TGTGCCAGCAGCTTAGTAACAGGGGGGATCTATGGCTACACCTTC	CASSLVTGGIYGYTF
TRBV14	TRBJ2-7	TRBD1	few	TGTGCCAGCAGCCGAACCGGGACAGGGGGCTTCGACGAGCAGTACTTC	CASSRTGTGGFDEQYF
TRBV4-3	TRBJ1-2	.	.	TGCGCCAGCAGCCAGGAAACAGGGTCCTATGACTATGGCTACACCTTC	CASSQETGSYDYGYTF
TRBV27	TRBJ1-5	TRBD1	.	TGTGCCAGCAGTCTGCACCCAGGGGGCGGAGGTCAGCCCCAGCATTTT	CASSLHPGGGGQPQHF
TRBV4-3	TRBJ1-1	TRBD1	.	TGCGCCAGCAGCCAAGGACCTGGACAGGGACGAACTGAAGCTTTCTTT	CASSQGPGQGRTEAFF
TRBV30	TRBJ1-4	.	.	TGTGCCTGGAGTCCGTCTAACTGGGAAAAACTGTTTTTT	CAWSPSNWEKLFF
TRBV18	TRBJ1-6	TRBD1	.	TGTGCCAGCTCCAACCGGGACAGCTCTAATTCACCCCTCCACTTT	CASSNRDSSNSPLHF
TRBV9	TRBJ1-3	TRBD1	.	TGTGCCAGCAGCGAGGGGACAGCCAGTCTCTCTGGAAACACCATATATTTT	CASSEGTASLSGNTIYF
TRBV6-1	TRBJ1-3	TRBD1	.	TGTGCCAGCAGTGAAGTGGCAGGGGGCATCTTTCCTGGAAACACCATATATTTT	CASSEVAGGIFPGNTIYF
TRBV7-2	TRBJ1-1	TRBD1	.	TGTGCCAGCAGAACGGACAGGGAGACTGAAGCTTTCTTT	CASRTDRETEAFF
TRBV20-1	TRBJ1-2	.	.	TGCAGTGCTCGAGCGGGGGTTAGCTACACCTTC	CSARAGVSYTF
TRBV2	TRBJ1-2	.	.	TGTGCCAGCAGTGATGGAGGGGAGGTATACGGCTACACCTTC	CASSDGGEVYGYTF
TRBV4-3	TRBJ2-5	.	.	TGCGCCAGCAGCCAAGAGAGTTTCACTGCCTACCAAGAGACCCAGTACTTC	CASSQESFTAYQETQYF
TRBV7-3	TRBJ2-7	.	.	TGTGCCAGCAGCTTCCCGGACTCCACCGAGCAGTACTTC	CASSFPDSTEQYF
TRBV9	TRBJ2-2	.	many	TGTGCCAGCAGCGTCCGCTCGACAGACACCGGGGAGCTGTTTTTT	CASSVRSTDTGELFF
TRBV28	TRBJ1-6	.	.	TGTGCCAGCTCTAATACACAGGCAAATAATTCACCCCTCCACTTT	CASSNTQANNSPLHF
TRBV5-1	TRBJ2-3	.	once	TGCGCCACCAGCGACACTAGCACAGATACGCAGTATTTT	CATSDTSTDTQYF
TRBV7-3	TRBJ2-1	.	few	TGTGCCAGCAGCTTCGGAGCGGTCTCCTACAATGAGCAGTTCTTC	CASSFGAVSYNEQFF
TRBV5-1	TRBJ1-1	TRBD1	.	TGCGCCAGCGGACTACAGGGGAGCACTGAAGCTTTCTTT	CASGLQGSTEAFF
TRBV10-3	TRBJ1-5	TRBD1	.	TGTGCCACCATGGGACAGAACAATCAGCCCCAGCATTTT	CATMGQNNQPQHF
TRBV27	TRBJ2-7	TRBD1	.	TGTGCCAGCAGTTTACCCGGGACAGGGAACGAGCAGTACTTC	CASSLPGTGNEQYF
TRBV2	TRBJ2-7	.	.	TGTGCCAGCAGGCCTGAGCGGTACGAGCAGTACTTC	CASRPERYEQYF
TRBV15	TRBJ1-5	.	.	TGTGCCACCAGCAGAGAACAGGGACAGCCCCAGCATTTT	CATSREQGQPQHF
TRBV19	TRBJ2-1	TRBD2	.	TGTGCCAGTAGTTCACTAGCGGGGTTCTCTAATGAGCAGTTCTTC	CASSSLAGFSNEQFF
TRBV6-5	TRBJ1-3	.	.	TGTGCCAGCGGTCAACAGGGCAGTGGAAACACCATATATTTT	CASGQQGSGNTIYF
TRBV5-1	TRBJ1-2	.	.	TGCGCCAGCAGCCCGGGGGAGAGTGGCTACACCTTC	CASSPGESGYTF
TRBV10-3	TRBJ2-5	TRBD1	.	TGTGCCATCAGTGTGGACAGGGAGACCCAGTACTTC	CAISVDRETQYF